These T cell receptor beta chains were read from a single sample in a study of blood T cell repertoires in COVID-19. TCRdb's table, derived via immunoSEQ multiplex PCR, lists solely in-frame clones and lacks some. The table records a few hundred thousand clones, approximately 86% of them present only once. Sequencing was carried out using peripheral blood. All receptors come from a human donor in a cohort sampled during active COVID-19. Each CDR3 is given with its conserved first and last residue. Each record gives: CDR3 length, D gene, clone size, J gene, V gene, CDR3 DNA, CDR3 protein. A D gene is named only where the DNA matches it firmly. Rows may omit the clone size; those that give it use once, few, many or a size class.

len: 14
d_gene: TRBD1
abundance: NA
j_gene: TRBJ2-7
v_gene: TRBV28
CDR3nt: TGTGCCAGCAGTTCCCGGGACAGGGGGCGCGAGCAGTACTTC
CDR3aa: CASSSRDRGREQYF

len: 12
d_gene: NA
abundance: once
j_gene: TRBJ2-7
v_gene: TRBV3-1/TRBV3-2
CDR3nt: TGTGCCAGCAGCCAGGGCATTTACGAGCAGTACTTC
CDR3aa: CASSQGIYEQYF

len: 15
d_gene: TRBD2
abundance: NA
j_gene: TRBJ2-3
v_gene: TRBV2
CDR3nt: TGTGCCAGCAGTGTTTCCACGGGAGGTTCACGGGCGCAGTATTTT
CDR3aa: CASSVSTGGSRAQYF

len: 15
d_gene: TRBD1
abundance: NA
j_gene: TRBJ1-6
v_gene: TRBV3-1/TRBV3-2
CDR3nt: TGTGCCAGCAGCCAAGAACAGGGGGGTAATTCACCCCTCCACTTT
CDR3aa: CASSQEQGGNSPLHF

len: 14
d_gene: NA
abundance: NA
j_gene: TRBJ2-1
v_gene: TRBV7-3
CDR3nt: TGTGCCAGCAGCTCCCGGGGTGCCACGAATGAGCAGTTCTTC
CDR3aa: CASSSRGATNEQFF

len: 15
d_gene: NA
abundance: NA
j_gene: TRBJ2-7
v_gene: TRBV27
CDR3nt: TGTGCCAGCAGTTTATTGAGGGAGGCCGGTTACGAGCAGTACTTC
CDR3aa: CASSLLREAGYEQYF

len: 17
d_gene: TRBD2
abundance: NA
j_gene: TRBJ2-7
v_gene: TRBV4-2
CDR3nt: TGTGCCAGCAGCCAAGTGGGCGGCGGGGGGGGAAATTGCGAGCAGTACTTC
CDR3aa: CASSQVGGGGGNCEQYF

len: 15
d_gene: TRBD1
abundance: NA
j_gene: TRBJ2-5
v_gene: TRBV5-4
CDR3nt: TGTGCCAGCAGCCCCCGGGACAGGGGCGTCGGGACCCAGTACTTC
CDR3aa: CASSPRDRGVGTQYF

len: 15
d_gene: NA
abundance: NA
j_gene: TRBJ1-6
v_gene: TRBV7-2
CDR3nt: TGTGCCAGCAGCTTAGAACGGGTGGCGGAATCACCCCTCCACTTT
CDR3aa: CASSLERVAESPLHF

len: 13
d_gene: NA
abundance: NA
j_gene: TRBJ2-3
v_gene: TRBV3-1/TRBV3-2
CDR3nt: TGTGCCAGCAGCCAAGTGAGGGCAGATACGCAGTATTTT
CDR3aa: CASSQVRADTQYF

len: 14
d_gene: NA
abundance: NA
j_gene: TRBJ1-3
v_gene: TRBV2
CDR3nt: TGTGCCAGCCGGTCCATGAGCTCTGGAAACACCATATATTTT
CDR3aa: CASRSMSSGNTIYF

len: 13
d_gene: NA
abundance: NA
j_gene: TRBJ2-7
v_gene: TRBV10-3
CDR3nt: TGTGCCATCCAGACCGGGGGAACTAGCGAGCAGTACTTC
CDR3aa: CAIQTGGTSEQYF

len: 13
d_gene: NA
abundance: once
j_gene: TRBJ2-5
v_gene: TRBV28
CDR3nt: TGTGCCAGCTTACAGACAGCCCAAGAGACCCAGTACTTC
CDR3aa: CASLQTAQETQYF

len: 16
d_gene: NA
abundance: NA
j_gene: TRBJ1-5
v_gene: TRBV4-2
CDR3nt: TGTGCCAGCAGCCCCGCGGGTGTTGATCACAATCAGCCCCAGCATTTT
CDR3aa: CASSPAGVDHNQPQHF

len: 13
d_gene: TRBD1
abundance: NA
j_gene: TRBJ1-1
v_gene: TRBV29-1
CDR3nt: TGCAGCGTTGGACGAGGGACAGGGGAACAAGCTTTCTTT
CDR3aa: CSVGRGTGEQAFF

len: 13
d_gene: NA
abundance: few
j_gene: TRBJ1-1
v_gene: TRBV4-1
CDR3nt: TGCGCCAGCAGCGTAGGCGGGAGAACTGAAGCTTTCTTT
CDR3aa: CASSVGGRTEAFF

len: 14
d_gene: NA
abundance: NA
j_gene: TRBJ1-1
v_gene: TRBV7-9
CDR3nt: TGTGCCAGCAGCCCCCGAGGCGGGAAGGCTGAAGCTTTCTTT
CDR3aa: CASSPRGGKAEAFF

len: 14
d_gene: NA
abundance: NA
j_gene: TRBJ1-1
v_gene: TRBV15
CDR3nt: TGTGCCACCAGCAGAGACAGGGGTGAGGCTGAAGCTTTCTTT
CDR3aa: CATSRDRGEAEAFF

len: 13
d_gene: NA
abundance: once
j_gene: TRBJ2-5
v_gene: TRBV12-3/TRBV12-4
CDR3nt: TGTGCCAGCAGCCTACAGGGTGTAGAGACCCAGTACTTC
CDR3aa: CASSLQGVETQYF

len: 17
d_gene: NA
abundance: NA
j_gene: TRBJ1-6
v_gene: TRBV4-1
CDR3nt: TGCGCCAGCAGCCAAGCCGGACTCAGGGGTCCTAATTCACCCCTCCACTTT
CDR3aa: CASSQAGLRGPNSPLHF

len: 12
d_gene: NA
abundance: few
j_gene: TRBJ1-4
v_gene: TRBV7-9
CDR3nt: TGTGCCAGCAGCTTATCCGGTGAAAAACTGTTTTTT
CDR3aa: CASSLSGEKLFF

len: 13
d_gene: NA
abundance: few
j_gene: TRBJ1-6
v_gene: TRBV5-6
CDR3nt: TGTGCCAGCAGCTTGGGGCGGAATTCACCCCTCCACTTT
CDR3aa: CASSLGRNSPLHF

len: 15
d_gene: TRBD2
abundance: NA
j_gene: TRBJ2-1
v_gene: TRBV28
CDR3nt: TGTGCCAGCAGTTTGAGACTAGCGGGAGGCGATGAGCAGTTCTTC
CDR3aa: CASSLRLAGGDEQFF

len: 13
d_gene: NA
abundance: NA
j_gene: TRBJ1-1
v_gene: TRBV19
CDR3nt: TGTGCCAGTAGTTATTCGCGGGAGACTGAAGCTTTCTTT
CDR3aa: CASSYSRETEAFF

len: 14
d_gene: TRBD1
abundance: NA
j_gene: TRBJ1-2
v_gene: TRBV5-1
CDR3nt: TGCGCCAGCAGCACAACGGACAGGGGAAATGGCTACACCTTC
CDR3aa: CASSTTDRGNGYTF

len: 13
d_gene: TRBD1
abundance: NA
j_gene: TRBJ2-1
v_gene: TRBV30
CDR3nt: TGTGCCTGGCGTGGACAGGGAAACCCAAAGCAGTTCTTC
CDR3aa: CAWRGQGNPKQFF

len: 15
d_gene: TRBD2
abundance: NA
j_gene: TRBJ2-1
v_gene: TRBV5-1
CDR3nt: TGCGCCAGCAGCTTGAGAGGGACTAGCCCCAATGAGCAGTTCTTC
CDR3aa: CASSLRGTSPNEQFF

len: 16
d_gene: NA
abundance: NA
j_gene: TRBJ2-1
v_gene: TRBV30
CDR3nt: TGTGCCTGGAGTGTCCGGACGGGGAGCTCCTACAATGAGCAGTTCTTC
CDR3aa: CAWSVRTGSSYNEQFF

len: 13
d_gene: NA
abundance: few
j_gene: TRBJ2-3
v_gene: TRBV6-4
CDR3nt: TGTGCCAGCAGTGTTAGAGCGTCAGATACGCAGTATTTT
CDR3aa: CASSVRASDTQYF

len: 15
d_gene: NA
abundance: NA
j_gene: TRBJ2-3
v_gene: TRBV19
CDR3nt: TGTGCCAGTAGTATCAAAGCGGGTAGCACAGATACGCAGTATTTT
CDR3aa: CASSIKAGSTDTQYF

len: 16
d_gene: TRBD1
abundance: few
j_gene: TRBJ1-1
v_gene: TRBV5-1
CDR3nt: TGCGCCAGCACCGAGTGGGCAGGGGGATGGAACACTGAAGCTTTCTTT
CDR3aa: CASTEWAGGWNTEAFF

len: 14
d_gene: NA
abundance: NA
j_gene: TRBJ2-3
v_gene: TRBV30
CDR3nt: TGTGCCTGGAGTGTCGGATCCGGGACAGATACGCAGTATTTT
CDR3aa: CAWSVGSGTDTQYF

len: 13
d_gene: TRBD1
abundance: NA
j_gene: TRBJ1-1
v_gene: TRBV6-5
CDR3nt: TGTGCCAGCAGGGATGACAGGGGCACTGAAGCTTTCTTT
CDR3aa: CASRDDRGTEAFF

len: 15
d_gene: TRBD1
abundance: NA
j_gene: TRBJ2-2
v_gene: TRBV2
CDR3nt: TGTGCCAGCAGTGAACGGGGACAGGGGGCCGGGGAGCTGTTTTTT
CDR3aa: CASSERGQGAGELFF

len: 15
d_gene: TRBD1
abundance: NA
j_gene: TRBJ1-2
v_gene: TRBV30
CDR3nt: TGTGCCTGGAGTGGGGGACAGACGGCCCAATATGGCTACACCTTC
CDR3aa: CAWSGGQTAQYGYTF

len: 16
d_gene: NA
abundance: once
j_gene: TRBJ1-6
v_gene: TRBV28
CDR3nt: TGTGCCAGCAACCGTGACAGGCAAACCTATAATTCACCCCTCCACTTT
CDR3aa: CASNRDRQTYNSPLHF

len: 17
d_gene: TRBD1
abundance: NA
j_gene: TRBJ1-6
v_gene: TRBV30
CDR3nt: TGTGCCTGGAGGGGACTGGACAGGAGCTCCTATAATTCACCCCTCCACTTT
CDR3aa: CAWRGLDRSSYNSPLHF

len: 14
d_gene: NA
abundance: NA
j_gene: TRBJ2-1
v_gene: TRBV3-1/TRBV3-2
CDR3nt: TGTGCCAGCAGCCAAAGGGCCAGGGGCGATGAGCAGTTCTTC
CDR3aa: CASSQRARGDEQFF

len: 15
d_gene: NA
abundance: NA
j_gene: TRBJ2-3
v_gene: TRBV9
CDR3nt: TGTGCCAGCAGCTTTAGCGGTACTAGCACAGATACGCAGTATTTT
CDR3aa: CASSFSGTSTDTQYF

len: 12
d_gene: NA
abundance: NA
j_gene: TRBJ1-6
v_gene: TRBV5-1
CDR3nt: TGCGCCAGCAGCTTTGAAGGGGTGCCCCTCCACTTT
CDR3aa: CASSFEGVPLHF

len: 15
d_gene: NA
abundance: NA
j_gene: TRBJ2-5
v_gene: TRBV7-9
CDR3nt: TGTGCCAGCAGCTTACTCGGGACAAAAAAAGAGACCCAGTACTTC
CDR3aa: CASSLLGTKKETQYF

len: 17
d_gene: TRBD2
abundance: NA
j_gene: TRBJ2-5
v_gene: TRBV7-9
CDR3nt: TGTGCCAGCAGCTTAGAACTAGCGGGGGGGCCACAAGAGACCCAGTACTTC
CDR3aa: CASSLELAGGPQETQYF

len: 15
d_gene: NA
abundance: NA
j_gene: TRBJ2-3
v_gene: TRBV15
CDR3nt: TGTGCCACCAGCAGAGATCGCTTGACAGGCGATACGCAGTATTTT
CDR3aa: CATSRDRLTGDTQYF